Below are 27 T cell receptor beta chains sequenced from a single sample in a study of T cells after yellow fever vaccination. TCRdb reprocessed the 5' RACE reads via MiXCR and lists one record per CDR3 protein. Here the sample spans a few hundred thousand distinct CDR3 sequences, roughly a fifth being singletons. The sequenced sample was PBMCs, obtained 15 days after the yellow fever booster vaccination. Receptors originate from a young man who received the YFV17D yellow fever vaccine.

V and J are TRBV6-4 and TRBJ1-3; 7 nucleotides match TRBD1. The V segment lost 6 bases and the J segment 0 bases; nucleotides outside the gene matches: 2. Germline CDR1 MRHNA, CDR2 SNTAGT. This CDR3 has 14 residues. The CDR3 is CASRDRSSGNTIYF. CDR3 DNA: TGTGCCAGCAGGGACAGGAGCTCTGGAAACACCATATATTTT.

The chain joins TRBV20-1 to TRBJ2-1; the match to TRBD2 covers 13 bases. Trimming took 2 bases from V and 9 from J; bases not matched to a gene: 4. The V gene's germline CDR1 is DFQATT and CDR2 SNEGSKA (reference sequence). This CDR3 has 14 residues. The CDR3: CSARPGLAGLEQFF. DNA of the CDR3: TGCAGTGCTAGACCGGGACTAGCGGGACTTGAGCAGTTCTTC.

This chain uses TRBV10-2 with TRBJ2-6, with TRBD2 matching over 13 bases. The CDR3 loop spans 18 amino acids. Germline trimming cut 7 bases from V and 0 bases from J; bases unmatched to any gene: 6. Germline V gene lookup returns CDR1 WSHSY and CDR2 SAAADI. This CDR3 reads CASTLLAGGVSGANVLTF. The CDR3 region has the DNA TGCGCCAGCACCCTACTAGCGGGAGGGGTCTCTGGGGCCAACGTCCTGACTTTC.

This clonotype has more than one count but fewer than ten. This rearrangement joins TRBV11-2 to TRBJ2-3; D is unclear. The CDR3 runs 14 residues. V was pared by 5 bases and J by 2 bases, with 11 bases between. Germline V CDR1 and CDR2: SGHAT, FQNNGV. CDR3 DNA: TGTGCCAGCAGCGCCGTAAGTTCCACAGATACGCAGTATTTT. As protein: CASSAVSSTDTQYF. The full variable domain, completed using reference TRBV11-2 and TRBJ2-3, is EAGVAQSPRYKIIEKRQSVAFWCNPISGHATLYWYQQILGQGPKLLIQFQNNGVVDDSQLPKDRFSAERLKGVDSTLKIQPAKLEDSAVYLCASSAVSSTDTQYFGPGTRLTVL.

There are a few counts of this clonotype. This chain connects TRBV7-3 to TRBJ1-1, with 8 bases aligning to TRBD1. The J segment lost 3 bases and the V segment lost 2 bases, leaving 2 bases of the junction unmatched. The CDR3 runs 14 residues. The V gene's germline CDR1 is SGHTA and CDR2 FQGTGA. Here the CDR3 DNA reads TGTGCCAGCAGCTTAGAACAGGGGGACACTGAAGCTTTCTTT. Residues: CASSLEQGDTEAFF.

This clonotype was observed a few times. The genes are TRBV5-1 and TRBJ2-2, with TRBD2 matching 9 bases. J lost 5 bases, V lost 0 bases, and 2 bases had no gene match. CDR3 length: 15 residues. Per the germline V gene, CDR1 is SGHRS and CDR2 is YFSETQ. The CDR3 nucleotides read TGCGCCAGCAGCTTGGCGGGACTAGCTACCGGGGAGCTGTTTTTT. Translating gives CASSLAGLATGELFF. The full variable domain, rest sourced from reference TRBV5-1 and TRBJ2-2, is KAGVTQTPRYLIKTRGQQVTLSCSPISGHRSVSWYQQTPGQGLQFLFEYFSETQRNKGNFPGRFSGRQFSNSRSEMNVSTLELGDSALYLCASSLAGLATGELFFGEGSRLTVL.

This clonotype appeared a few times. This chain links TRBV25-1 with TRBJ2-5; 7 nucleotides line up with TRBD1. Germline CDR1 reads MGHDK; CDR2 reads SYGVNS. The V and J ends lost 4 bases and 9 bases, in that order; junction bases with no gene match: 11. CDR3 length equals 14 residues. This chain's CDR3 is CASSGQGGPAPQYF. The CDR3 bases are TGTGCCAGCAGTGGACAGGGTGGGCCTGCGCCCCAGTACTTC. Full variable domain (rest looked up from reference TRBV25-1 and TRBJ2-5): EADIYQTPRYLVIGTGKKITLECSQTMGHDKMYWYQQDPGMELHLIHYSYGVNSTEKGDLSSESTVSRIRTEHFPLTLESARPSHTSQYLCASSGQGGPAPQYFGPGTRLLVL.

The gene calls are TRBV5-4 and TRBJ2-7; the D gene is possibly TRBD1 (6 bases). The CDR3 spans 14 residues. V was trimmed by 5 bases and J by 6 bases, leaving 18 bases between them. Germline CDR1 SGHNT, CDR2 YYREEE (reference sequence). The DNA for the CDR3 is TGTGCCAGCAGTTCCGTTCAGGGGCAAGTCGAGCAGTACTTC. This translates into CASSSVQGQVEQYF.

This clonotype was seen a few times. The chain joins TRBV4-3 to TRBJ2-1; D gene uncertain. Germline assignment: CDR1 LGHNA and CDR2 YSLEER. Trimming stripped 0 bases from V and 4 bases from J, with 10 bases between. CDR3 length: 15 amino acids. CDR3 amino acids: CASSQERNGYNEQFF. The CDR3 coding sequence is TGCGCCAGCAGCCAAGAGAGGAACGGTTACAATGAGCAGTTCTTC.

CDR3 residues: CASSLFSPPTSEQYF. Here the CDR3 DNA reads TGTGCCAGCAGCTTATTCAGTCCCCCTACGTCCGAGCAGTACTTC. The V gene is TRBV7-2, the J gene TRBJ2-7; D gene ambiguous. Germline CDR1 SGHTA, CDR2 FQGNSA. This CDR3 has 15 residues. Trimming removed 2 bases at V and 6 bases at J, with 17 bases between.

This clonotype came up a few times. The CDR3 nucleotides are TGTGCCAGCACCCGAAACCCCAGCCAAGCTGAAGCTTTCTTT. It encodes CASTRNPSQAEAFF. This rearrangement joins TRBV6-1 to TRBJ1-1; D remains unclear. The ends were cut back, 7 bases at V and 6 bases at J, with 18 bases in the middle. The CDR3 contains 14 residues. Germline CDR1 MNHNS, CDR2 SASEGT.

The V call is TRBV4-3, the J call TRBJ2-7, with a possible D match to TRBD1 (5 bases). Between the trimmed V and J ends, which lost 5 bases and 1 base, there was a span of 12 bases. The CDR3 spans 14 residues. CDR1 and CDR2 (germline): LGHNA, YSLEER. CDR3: CASSREQDSYEQYF. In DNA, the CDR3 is TGCGCCAGCAGCAGAGAACAGGATTCCTACGAGCAGTACTTC.

CDR3 nucleotides: TGCGCCAGCAGCTTGGATAGCGGGGGCGATACGCAGTATTTT. Protein product: CASSLDSGGDTQYF. This chain connects TRBV5-1 to TRBJ2-3; 9 bases are shared with TRBD2. V trimming: 0 bases; J trimming: 6 bases; junction bases outside the gene matches: 2. In germline, CDR1 is SGHRS, CDR2 YFSETQ. The CDR3 runs to 14 residues.

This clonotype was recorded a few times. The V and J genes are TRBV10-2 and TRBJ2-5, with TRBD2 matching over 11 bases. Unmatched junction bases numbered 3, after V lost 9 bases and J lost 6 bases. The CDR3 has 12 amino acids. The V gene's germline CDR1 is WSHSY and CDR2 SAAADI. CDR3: CASGTSGQTQYF. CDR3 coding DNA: TGCGCCAGTGGGACTAGCGGACAGACCCAGTACTTC.

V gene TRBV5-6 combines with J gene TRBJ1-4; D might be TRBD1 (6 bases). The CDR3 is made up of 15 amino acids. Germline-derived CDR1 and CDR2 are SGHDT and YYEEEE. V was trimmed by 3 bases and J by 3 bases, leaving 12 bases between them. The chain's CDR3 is CASSSPGVPNEKLFF. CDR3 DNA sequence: TGTGCCAGCAGCTCCCCAGGGGTCCCTAATGAAAAACTGTTTTTT.

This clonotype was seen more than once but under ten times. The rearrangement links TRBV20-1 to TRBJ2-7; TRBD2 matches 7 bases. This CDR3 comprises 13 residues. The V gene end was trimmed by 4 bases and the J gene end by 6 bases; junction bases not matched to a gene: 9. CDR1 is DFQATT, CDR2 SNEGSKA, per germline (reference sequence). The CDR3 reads CSATGGVRSEQYF. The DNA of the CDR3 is TGCAGTGCTACGGGGGGAGTAAGGAGCGAGCAGTACTTC.

CDR3 DNA: TGTGCCAGCTCACCATCCAGGGGAGAAGGCTACACCTTC. It yields the protein CASSPSRGEGYTF. The chain uses TRBV18 and TRBJ1-2; D may be TRBD1 (6 bases). Looked up from germline, CDR1 is KGHSH and CDR2 is LQKENI. The V end lost 2 bases, the J end lost 8 bases, and 12 bases lay between the germline ends. The CDR3 spans 13 residues.

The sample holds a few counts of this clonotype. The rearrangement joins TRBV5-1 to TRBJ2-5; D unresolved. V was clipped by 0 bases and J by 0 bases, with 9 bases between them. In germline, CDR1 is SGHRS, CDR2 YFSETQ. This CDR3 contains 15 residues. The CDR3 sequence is CASSLVPRYQETQYF. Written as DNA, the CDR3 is TGCGCCAGCAGCTTGGTCCCCAGGTACCAAGAGACCCAGTACTTC.

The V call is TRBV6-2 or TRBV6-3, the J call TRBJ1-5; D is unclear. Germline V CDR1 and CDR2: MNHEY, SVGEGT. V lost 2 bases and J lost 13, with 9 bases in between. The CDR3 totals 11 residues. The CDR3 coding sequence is TGTGCCAGCAGTTACGCCCAAACGCAGCATTTT. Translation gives CASSYAQTQHF.

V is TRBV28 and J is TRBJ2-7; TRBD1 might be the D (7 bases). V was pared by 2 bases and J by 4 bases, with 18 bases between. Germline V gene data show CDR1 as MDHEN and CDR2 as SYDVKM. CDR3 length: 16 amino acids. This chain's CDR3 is CASSLIGGGASYEQYF. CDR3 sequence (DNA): TGTGCCAGCAGTTTAATAGGAGGGGGCGCCTCGTACGAGCAGTACTTC.

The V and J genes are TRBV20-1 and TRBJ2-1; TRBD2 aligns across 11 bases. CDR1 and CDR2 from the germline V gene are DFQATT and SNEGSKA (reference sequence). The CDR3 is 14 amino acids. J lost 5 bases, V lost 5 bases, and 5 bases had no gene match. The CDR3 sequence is CSAGGTSGHNEQFF. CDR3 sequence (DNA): TGCAGTGCTGGCGGGACTAGCGGTCACAATGAGCAGTTCTTC.

CDR3 amino acids: CASSQESRSSYEQYF. In DNA, the CDR3 is TGCGCCAGCAGCCAAGAGTCGCGGAGCTCCTACGAGCAGTACTTC. V is TRBV4-3 and J is TRBJ2-7; no definite D call. The V gene's germline CDR1 is LGHNA and CDR2 YSLEER. CDR3 length: 15 residues. Trimming removed 0 bases from V and 0 bases from J, with 9 bases in between.

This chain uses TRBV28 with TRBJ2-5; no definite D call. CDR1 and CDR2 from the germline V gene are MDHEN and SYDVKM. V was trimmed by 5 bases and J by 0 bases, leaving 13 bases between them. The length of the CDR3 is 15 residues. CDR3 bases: TGTGCCAGCAGTGAGACAACCTTGTACCAAGAGACCCAGTACTTC. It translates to CASSETTLYQETQYF.

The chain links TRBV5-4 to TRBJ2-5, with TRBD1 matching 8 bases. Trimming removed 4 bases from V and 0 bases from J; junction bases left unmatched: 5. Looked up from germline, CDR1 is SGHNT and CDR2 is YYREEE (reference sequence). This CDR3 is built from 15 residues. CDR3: CASSPRQGNQETQYF. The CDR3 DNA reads TGTGCCAGCAGCCCCCGACAGGGGAACCAAGAGACCCAGTACTTC.

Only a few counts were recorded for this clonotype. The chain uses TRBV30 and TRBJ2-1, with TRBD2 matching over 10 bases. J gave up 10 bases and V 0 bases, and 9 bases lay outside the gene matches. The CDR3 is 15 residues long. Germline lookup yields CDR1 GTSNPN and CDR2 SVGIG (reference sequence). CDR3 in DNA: TGTGCCTGGAGTGTAATCCTAGCGGGAGAGGGGGAGCAGTTCTTC. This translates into CAWSVILAGEGEQFF.

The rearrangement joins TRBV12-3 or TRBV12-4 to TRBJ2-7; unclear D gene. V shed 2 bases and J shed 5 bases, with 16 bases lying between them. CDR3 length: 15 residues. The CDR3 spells CASSLRAIERNEQYF. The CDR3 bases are TGTGCCAGCAGTTTACGGGCGATAGAGAGAAACGAGCAGTACTTC.

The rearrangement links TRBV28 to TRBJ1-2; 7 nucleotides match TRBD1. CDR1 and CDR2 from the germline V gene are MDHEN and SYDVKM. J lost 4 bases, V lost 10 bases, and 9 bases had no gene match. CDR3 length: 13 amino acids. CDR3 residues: CATQYGTAYGYTF. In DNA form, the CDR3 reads TGTGCCACCCAATACGGGACAGCCTATGGCTACACCTTC.